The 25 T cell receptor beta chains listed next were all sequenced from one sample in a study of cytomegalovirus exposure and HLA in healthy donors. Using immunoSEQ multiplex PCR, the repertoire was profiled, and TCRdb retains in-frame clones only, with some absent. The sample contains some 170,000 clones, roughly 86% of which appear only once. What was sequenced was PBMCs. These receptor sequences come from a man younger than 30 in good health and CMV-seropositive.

DNA for the CDR3: TGCAGTGCTGCCCGGGCCTACGAGCAGTACTTC. Translating it yields CSAARAYEQYF. The rearrangement joins TRBV20-1 to TRBJ2-7; D ambiguous. The V gene lost 5 bases and the J gene lost 2 bases, with 7 bases spanning the gap. In germline, CDR1 is DFQATT, CDR2 SNEGSKA (reference sequence). This CDR3 is 11 amino acids long.

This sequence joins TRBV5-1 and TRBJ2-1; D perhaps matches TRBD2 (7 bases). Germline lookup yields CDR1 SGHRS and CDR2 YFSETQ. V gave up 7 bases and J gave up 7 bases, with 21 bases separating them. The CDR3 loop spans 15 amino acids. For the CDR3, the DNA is TGCGCCAGCGGAAGGGGGGGTCCCGCCGATAATGAGCAGTTCTTC. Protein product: CASGRGGPADNEQFF.

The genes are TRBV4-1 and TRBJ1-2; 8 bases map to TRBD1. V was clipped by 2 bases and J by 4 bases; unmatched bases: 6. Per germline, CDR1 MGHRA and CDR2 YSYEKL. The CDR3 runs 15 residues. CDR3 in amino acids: CASSQTDRAGYGYTF. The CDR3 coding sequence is TGCGCCAGCAGCCAAACGGACAGGGCTGGCTATGGCTACACCTTC.

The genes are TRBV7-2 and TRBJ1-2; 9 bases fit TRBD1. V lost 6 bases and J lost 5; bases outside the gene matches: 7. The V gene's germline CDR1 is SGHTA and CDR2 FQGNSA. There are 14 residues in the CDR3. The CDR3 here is CASRVTGGRYGYTF. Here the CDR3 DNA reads TGTGCCAGCAGGGTCACAGGGGGCCGGTATGGCTACACCTTC.

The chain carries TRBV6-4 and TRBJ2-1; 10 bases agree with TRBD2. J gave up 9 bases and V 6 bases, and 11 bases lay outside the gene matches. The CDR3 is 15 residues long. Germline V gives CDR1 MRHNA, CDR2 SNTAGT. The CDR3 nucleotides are TGTGCCAGCAGCGAGCGGGGGGGCCATTCCGGTGAGCAGTTCTTC. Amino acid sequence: CASSERGGHSGEQFF.

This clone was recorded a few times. The CDR3 protein is CASSYSGQGSTQHF. The CDR3 bases are TGTGCCAGCAGTTACTCGGGACAGGGTAGCACCCAGCATTTT. The rearrangement links TRBV6-5 to TRBJ1-5; TRBD1 aligns across 9 bases. The V gene end was trimmed by 0 bases and the J gene end by 11 bases; junction bases not matched to a gene: 5. CDR1 is MNHEY and CDR2 is SVGAGI in the germline V gene. This CDR3 is built from 14 residues.

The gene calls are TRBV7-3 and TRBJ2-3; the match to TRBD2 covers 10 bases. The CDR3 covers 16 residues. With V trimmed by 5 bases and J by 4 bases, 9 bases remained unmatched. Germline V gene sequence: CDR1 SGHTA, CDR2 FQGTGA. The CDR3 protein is CASSPLASGSADTQYF. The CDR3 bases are TGTGCCAGCAGCCCTTTGGCTAGCGGGAGTGCAGATACGCAGTATTTT.

The CDR3 DNA reads as TGTGCCAGCTCACCCTCCGGGGGCGGGGGGCCCTACAATGAGCAGTTCTTC. Translating it yields CASSPSGGGGPYNEQFF. V and J are TRBV18 and TRBJ2-1; 8 nucleotides line up with TRBD2. The germline CDR1 and CDR2 sequences are KGHSH and LQKENI. The CDR3 sequence is 17 residues long. V gave up 3 bases and J gave up 2 bases; unmatched junction bases: 9.

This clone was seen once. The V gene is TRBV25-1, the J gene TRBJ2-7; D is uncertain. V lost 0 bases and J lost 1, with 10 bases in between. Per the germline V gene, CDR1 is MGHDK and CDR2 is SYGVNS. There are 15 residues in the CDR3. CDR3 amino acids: CASSEYFGDSYEQYF. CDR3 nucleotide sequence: TGTGCCAGCAGTGAATATTTCGGTGATTCCTACGAGCAGTACTTC.

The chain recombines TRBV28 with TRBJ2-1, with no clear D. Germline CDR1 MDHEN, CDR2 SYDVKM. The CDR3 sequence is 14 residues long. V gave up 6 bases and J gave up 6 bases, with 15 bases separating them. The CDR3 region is CASSPLVSLNEQFF. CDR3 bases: TGTGCCAGCAGCCCTCTCGTTTCACTCAATGAGCAGTTCTTC. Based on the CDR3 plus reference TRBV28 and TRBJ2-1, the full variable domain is DVKVTQSSRYLVKRTGEKVFLECVQDMDHENMFWYRQDPGLGLRLIYFSYDVKMKEKGDIPEGYSVSREKKERFSLILESASTNQTSMYLCASSPLVSLNEQFFGPGTRLTVL.

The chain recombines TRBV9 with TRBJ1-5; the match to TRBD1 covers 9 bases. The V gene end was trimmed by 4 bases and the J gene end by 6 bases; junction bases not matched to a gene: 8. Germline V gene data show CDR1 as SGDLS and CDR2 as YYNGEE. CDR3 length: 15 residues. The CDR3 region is CASSLTGTGSQPQHF. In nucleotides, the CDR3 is TGTGCCAGCAGCCTAACCGGGACAGGGAGTCAGCCCCAGCATTTT.

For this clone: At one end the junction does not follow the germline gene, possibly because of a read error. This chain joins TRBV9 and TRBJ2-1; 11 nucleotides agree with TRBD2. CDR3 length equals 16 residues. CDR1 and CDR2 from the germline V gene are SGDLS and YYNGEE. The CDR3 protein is CASSAGPRIAGGRGLF. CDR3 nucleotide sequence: TGTGCCAGCAGCGCAGGGCCAAGAATAGCGGGAGGGCGGGGTCTCTTC.

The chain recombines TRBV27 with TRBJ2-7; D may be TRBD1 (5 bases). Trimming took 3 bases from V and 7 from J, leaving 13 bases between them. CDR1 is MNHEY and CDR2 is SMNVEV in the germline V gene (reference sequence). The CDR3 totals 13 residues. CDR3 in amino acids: CASSFTTSGEQYF. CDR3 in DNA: TGTGCCAGCAGTTTTACCACTTCAGGGGAGCAGTACTTC.

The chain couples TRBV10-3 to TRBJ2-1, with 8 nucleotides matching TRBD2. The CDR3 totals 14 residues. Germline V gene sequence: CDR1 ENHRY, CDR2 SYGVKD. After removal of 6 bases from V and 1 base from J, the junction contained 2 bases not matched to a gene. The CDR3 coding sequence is TGTGCCATCAGGGGACTAGAATCCTACAATGAGCAGTTCTTC. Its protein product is CAIRGLESYNEQFF.

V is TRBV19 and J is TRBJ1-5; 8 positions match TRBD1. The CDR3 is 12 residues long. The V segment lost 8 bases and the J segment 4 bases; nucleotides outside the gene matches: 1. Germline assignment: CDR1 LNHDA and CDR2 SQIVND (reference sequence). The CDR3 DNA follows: TGTGCCAGTCGACAGGGGAATCAGCCCCAGCATTTT. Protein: CASRQGNQPQHF.

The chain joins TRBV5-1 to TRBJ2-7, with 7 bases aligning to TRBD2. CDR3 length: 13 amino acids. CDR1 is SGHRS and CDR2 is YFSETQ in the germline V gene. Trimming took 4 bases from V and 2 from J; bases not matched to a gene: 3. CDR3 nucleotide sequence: TGCGCCAGCAGCCCTAGCGGCACCTACGAGCAGTACTTC. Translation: CASSPSGTYEQYF.

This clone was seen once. The CDR3 sequence: CASNIPTSGTGELFF. The CDR3 DNA reads as TGTGCCAGCAACATTCCGACTAGCGGCACCGGGGAGCTGTTTTTT. V gene TRBV7-2 combines with J gene TRBJ2-2, with 9 bases fitting TRBD2. The CDR3 totals 15 residues. Trimming at V came to 7 bases and at J to 4 bases, leaving 7 bases not matched to a gene. Per the germline V gene, CDR1 is SGHTA and CDR2 is FQGNSA.

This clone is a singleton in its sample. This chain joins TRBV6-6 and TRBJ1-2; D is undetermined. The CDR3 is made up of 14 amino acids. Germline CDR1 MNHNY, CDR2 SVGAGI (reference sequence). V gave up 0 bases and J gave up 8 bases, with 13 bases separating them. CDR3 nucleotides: TGTGCCAGCAGTTACTCGACCAGGTCTGGGGGCTACACCTTC. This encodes CASSYSTRSGGYTF.

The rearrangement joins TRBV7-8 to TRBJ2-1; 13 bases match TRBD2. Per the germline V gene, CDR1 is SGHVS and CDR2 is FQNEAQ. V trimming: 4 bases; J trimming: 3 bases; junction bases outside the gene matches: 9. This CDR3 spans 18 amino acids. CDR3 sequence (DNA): TGTGCCAGCAGCTCCCCGGGACTAGCGGGATCCTTCTACAATGAGCAGTTCTTC. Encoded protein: CASSSPGLAGSFYNEQFF.

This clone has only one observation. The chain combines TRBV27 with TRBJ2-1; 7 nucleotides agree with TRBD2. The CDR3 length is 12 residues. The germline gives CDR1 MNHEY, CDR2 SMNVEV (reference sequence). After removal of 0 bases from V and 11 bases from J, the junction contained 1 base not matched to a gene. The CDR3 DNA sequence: TGTGCCAGCAGTTTATCGGGGACTAAGCAGTTCTTC. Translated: CASSLSGTKQFF.

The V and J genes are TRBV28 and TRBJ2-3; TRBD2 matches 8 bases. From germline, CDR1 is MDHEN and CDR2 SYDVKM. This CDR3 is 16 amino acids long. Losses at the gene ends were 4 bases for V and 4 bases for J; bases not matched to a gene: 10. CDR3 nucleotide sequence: TGTGCCAGCAGTTCCCCCACAGCGGGAGTCGCAGATACGCAGTATTTT. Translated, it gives CASSSPTAGVADTQYF.

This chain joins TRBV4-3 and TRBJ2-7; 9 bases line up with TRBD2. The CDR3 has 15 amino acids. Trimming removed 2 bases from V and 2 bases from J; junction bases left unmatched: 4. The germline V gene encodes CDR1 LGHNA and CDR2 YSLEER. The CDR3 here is CASSQKTSGPYEQYF. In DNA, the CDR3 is TGCGCCAGCAGCCAAAAGACTAGCGGACCCTACGAGCAGTACTTC.

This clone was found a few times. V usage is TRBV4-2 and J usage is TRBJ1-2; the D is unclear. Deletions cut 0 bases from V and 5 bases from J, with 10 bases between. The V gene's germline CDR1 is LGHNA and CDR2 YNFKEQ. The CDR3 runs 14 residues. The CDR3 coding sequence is TGTGCCAGCAGCCAAGATCGGCAGGCGTATGGCTACACCTTC. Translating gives CASSQDRQAYGYTF.

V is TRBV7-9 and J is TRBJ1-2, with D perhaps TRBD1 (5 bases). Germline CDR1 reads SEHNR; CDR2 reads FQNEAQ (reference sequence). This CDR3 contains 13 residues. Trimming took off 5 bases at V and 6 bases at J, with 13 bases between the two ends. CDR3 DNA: TGTGCCAGCAGCCCCCGGGCAGGGAATGGCTACACCTTC. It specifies CASSPRAGNGYTF.

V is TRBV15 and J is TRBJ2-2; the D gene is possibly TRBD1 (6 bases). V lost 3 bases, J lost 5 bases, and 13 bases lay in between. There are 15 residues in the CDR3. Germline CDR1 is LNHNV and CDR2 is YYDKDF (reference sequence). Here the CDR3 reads CATSRIFRGTGELFF. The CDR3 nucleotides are TGTGCCACCAGCAGGATATTCAGGGGAACCGGGGAGCTGTTTTTT.